The sample holds one count of the clone carrying this TCR beta chain. The data derive from a study of sequential checkpoint blockade in melanoma. Germline V gene sequence: CDR1 LNHDA, CDR2 SQIVND (reference sequence). V lost 3 bases and J 1 base, leaving 6 bases between the germline ends. The CDR3 is 14 residues long. Treatment described: randomized to nivolumab then ipilimumab (arm A) or the reverse (arm B). No patient had prior DNA-damaging chemotherapy. TCRdb's copy holds only in-frame clones and misses some; the assay was immunoSEQ multiplex PCR. The table includes tens of thousands of clones, just under 85% detected once.

This receptor was taken from a human donor with melanoma. V gene TRBV19 combines with J gene TRBJ2-2; D is unresolved. The sequences come from CD8+ T cells sorted from blood (inferred from file names), collected from a patient given nivolumab and ipilimumab in sequence. The CDR3 region is CASSMGKNTGELFF. The CDR3 nucleotides read TGTGCCAGTAGTATGGGCAAGAACACCGGGGAGCTGTTTTTT.